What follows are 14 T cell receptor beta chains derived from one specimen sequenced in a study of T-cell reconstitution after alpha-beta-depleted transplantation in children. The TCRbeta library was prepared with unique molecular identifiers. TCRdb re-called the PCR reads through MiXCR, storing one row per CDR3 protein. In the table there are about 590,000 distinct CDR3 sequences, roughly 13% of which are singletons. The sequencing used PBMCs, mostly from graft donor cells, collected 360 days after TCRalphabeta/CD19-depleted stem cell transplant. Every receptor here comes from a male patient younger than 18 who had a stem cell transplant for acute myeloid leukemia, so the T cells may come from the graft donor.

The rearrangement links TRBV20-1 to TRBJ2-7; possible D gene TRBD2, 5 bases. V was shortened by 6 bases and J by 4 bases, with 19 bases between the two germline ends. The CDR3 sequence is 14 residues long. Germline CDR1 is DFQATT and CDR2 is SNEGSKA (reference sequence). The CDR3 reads CSASRYRGHYEQYF. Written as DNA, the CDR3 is TGCAGTGCCTCGCGTTACCGAGGGCATTACGAGCAGTACTTC.

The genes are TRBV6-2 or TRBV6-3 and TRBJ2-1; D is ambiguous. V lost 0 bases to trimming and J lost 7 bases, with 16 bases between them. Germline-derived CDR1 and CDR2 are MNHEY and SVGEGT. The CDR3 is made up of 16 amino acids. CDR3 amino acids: CASSYSGVTTTNEQFF. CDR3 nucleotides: TGTGCCAGCAGTTACTCAGGAGTAACGACGACGAATGAGCAGTTCTTC.

CDR3 amino acids: CASSLVVGGYEQYF. CDR3 DNA: TGTGCCAGCAGCTTAGTAGTCGGGGGCTACGAGCAGTACTTC. The chain carries TRBV7-8 and TRBJ2-7; D might be TRBD2 (6 bases). The CDR3 is made up of 14 amino acids. CDR1 and CDR2 (germline): SGHVS, FQNEAQ. V lost 1 base, J lost 3 bases, and 10 bases lay in between.

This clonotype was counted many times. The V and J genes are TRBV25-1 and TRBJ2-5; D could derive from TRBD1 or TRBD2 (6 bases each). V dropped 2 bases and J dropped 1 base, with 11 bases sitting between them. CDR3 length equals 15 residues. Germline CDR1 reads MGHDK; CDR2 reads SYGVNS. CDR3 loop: CASSEGGPAQETQYF. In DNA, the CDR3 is TGTGCCAGCAGTGAAGGGGGGCCCGCCCAAGAGACCCAGTACTTC.

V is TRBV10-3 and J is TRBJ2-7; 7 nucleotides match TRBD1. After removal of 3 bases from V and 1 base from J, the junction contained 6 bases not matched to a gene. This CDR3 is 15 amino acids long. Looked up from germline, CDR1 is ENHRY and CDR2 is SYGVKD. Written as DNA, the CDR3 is TGTGCCATCAGTGACCCAAGGGACAGTTCCTACGAGCAGTACTTC. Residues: CAISDPRDSSYEQYF.

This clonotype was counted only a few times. The CDR3, as DNA: TGTGCCAGCAGTTTAAGGACGGGCCAAGAGACCCAGTACTTC. Its protein product is CASSLRTGQETQYF. The chain uses TRBV12-3 or TRBV12-4 and TRBJ2-5; D is uncertain. The germline V and J ends were trimmed by 2 bases and 1 base, with 8 bases remaining between them. The CDR3 has 14 amino acids.

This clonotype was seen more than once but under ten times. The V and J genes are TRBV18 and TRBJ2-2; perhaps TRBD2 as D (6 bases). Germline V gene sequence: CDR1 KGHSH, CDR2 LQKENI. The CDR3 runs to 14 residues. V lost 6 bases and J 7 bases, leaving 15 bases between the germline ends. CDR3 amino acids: CASSHGTLDGELFF. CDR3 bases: TGTGCCAGCTCCCATGGGACTTTGGACGGGGAGCTGTTTTTT.

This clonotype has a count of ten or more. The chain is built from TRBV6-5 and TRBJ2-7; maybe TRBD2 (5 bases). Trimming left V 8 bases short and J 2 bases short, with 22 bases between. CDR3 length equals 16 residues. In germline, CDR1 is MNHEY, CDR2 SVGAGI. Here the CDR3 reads CASQRESKGPTYEQYF. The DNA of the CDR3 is TGTGCCAGCCAACGGGAATCAAAAGGTCCAACCTACGAGCAGTACTTC.

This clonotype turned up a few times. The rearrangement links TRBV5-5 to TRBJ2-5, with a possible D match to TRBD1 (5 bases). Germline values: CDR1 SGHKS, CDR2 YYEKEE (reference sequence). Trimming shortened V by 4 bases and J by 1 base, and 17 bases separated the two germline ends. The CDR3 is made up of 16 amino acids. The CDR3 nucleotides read TGTGCCAGCAGCCTCACCGGTTGGGGCCTCCAAGAGACCCAGTACTTC. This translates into CASSLTGWGLQETQYF. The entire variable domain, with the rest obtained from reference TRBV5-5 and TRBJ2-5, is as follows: DAGVTQSPTHLIKTRGQQVTLRCSPISGHKSVSWYQQVLGQGPQFIFQYYEKEERGRGNFPDRFSARQFPNYSSELNVNALLLGDSALYLCASSLTGWGLQETQYFGPGTRLLVL.

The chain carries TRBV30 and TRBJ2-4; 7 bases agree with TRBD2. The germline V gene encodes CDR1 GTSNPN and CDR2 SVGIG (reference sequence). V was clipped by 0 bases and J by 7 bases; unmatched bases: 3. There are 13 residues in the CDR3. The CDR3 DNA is TGTGCCTGGAGTGTACGGCGGGAGAACATTCAGTACTTC. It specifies CAWSVRRENIQYF.

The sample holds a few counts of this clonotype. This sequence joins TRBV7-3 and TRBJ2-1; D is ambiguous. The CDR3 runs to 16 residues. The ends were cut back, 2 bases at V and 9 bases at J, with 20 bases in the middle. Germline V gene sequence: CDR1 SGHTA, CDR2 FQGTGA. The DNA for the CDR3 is TGTGCCAGCAGCTTATATGTTCGAGGAGCTGCTTCTGAGCAGTTCTTC. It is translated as CASSLYVRGAASEQFF.

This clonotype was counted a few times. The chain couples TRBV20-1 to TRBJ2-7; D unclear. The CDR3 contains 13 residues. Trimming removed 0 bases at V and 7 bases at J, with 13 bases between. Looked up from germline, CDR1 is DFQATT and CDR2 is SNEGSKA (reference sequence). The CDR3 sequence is CSARDEGPQEQYF. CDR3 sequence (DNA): TGCAGTGCTAGAGATGAAGGGCCGCAGGAGCAGTACTTC.

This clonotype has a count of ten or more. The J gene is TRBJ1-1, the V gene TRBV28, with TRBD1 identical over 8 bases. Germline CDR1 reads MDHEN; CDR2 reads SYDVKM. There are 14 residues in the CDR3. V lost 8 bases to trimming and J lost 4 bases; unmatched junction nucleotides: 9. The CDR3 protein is CASQGAGVGTEAFF. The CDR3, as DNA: TGTGCCAGCCAGGGGGCAGGGGTTGGCACTGAAGCTTTCTTT.

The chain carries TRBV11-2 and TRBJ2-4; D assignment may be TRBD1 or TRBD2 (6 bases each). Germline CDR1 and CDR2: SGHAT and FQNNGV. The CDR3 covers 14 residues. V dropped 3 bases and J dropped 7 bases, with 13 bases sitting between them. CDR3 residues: CASSFVGGGNIQYF. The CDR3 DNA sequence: TGTGCCAGCAGCTTTGTTGGAGGGGGGAACATTCAGTACTTC.